This T cell receptor beta chain was recovered during a study of blood T cell repertoires in COVID-19. Study at large: The United States, Italy and Spain were the sources of the acute and convalescent COVID-19 samples.

Germline V gene sequence: CDR1 KGHSH, CDR2 LQKENI. This CDR3 is 16 amino acids long. Losses at the gene ends were 4 bases for V and 0 bases for J; bases not matched to a gene: 3. Here immunoSEQ multiplex PCR was the method, and the copy in TCRdb shows in-frame clones only, minus some. The data hold 200,000 to 300,000 clones, with about four fifths observed a single time. Participants were aged roughly 18 to 89 years from approximately 23 US areas. Exposed enrollees encountered a COVID-19 case at some point within 2 weeks before study entry. The sample was PBMCs or T cells enriched from blood (not recorded which). The source of this sequence is a woman between 40 and 55 years old who had been exposed to COVID-19. The V and J genes are TRBV18 and TRBJ2-3; 11 bases map to TRBD2. CDR3 nucleotides: TGTGCCAGCTCACGACTAGCGGGAATAAGCACAGATACGCAGTATTTT. As protein: CASSRLAGISTDTQYF. Using reference TRBV18 and TRBJ2-3 for the parts outside the CDR3, the full variable domain is NAGVMQNPRHLVRRRGQEARLRCSPMKGHSHVYWYRQLPEEGLKFMVYLQKENIIDESGMPKERFSAEFPKEGPSILRIQQVVRGDSAAYFCASSRLAGISTDTQYFGPGTRLTVL.